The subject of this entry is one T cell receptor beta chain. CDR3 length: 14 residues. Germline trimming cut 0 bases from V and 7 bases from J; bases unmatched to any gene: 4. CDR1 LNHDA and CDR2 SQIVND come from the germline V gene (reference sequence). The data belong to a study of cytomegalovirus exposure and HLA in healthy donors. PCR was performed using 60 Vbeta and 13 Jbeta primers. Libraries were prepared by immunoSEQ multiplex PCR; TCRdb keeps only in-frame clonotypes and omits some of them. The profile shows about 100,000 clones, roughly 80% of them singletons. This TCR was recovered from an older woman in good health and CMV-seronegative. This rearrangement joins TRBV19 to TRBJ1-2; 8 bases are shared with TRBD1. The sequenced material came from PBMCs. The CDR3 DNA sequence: TGTGCCAGTAGTATAGAGGACAGGGCGCGTGGCTACACCTTC. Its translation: CASSIEDRARGYTF.